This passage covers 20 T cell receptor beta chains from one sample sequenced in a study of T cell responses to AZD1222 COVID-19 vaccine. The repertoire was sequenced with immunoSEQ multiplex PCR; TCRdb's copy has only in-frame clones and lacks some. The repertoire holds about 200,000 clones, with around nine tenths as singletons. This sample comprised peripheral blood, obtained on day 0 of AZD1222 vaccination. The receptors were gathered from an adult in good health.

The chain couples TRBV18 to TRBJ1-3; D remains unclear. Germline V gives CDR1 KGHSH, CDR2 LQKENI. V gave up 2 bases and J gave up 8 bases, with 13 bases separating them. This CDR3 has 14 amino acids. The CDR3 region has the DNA TGTGCCAGCTCACCAACAGACAAGCCAGACACCATATATTTT. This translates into CASSPTDKPDTIYF.

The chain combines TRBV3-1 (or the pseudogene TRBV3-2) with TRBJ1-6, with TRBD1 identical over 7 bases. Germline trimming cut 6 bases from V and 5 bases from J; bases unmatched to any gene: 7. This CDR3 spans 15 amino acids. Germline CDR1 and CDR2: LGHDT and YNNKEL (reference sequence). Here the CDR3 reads CASRVRGTHNSPLHF. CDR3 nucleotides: TGTGCCAGCAGAGTCAGGGGGACCCATAATTCACCCCTCCACTTT.

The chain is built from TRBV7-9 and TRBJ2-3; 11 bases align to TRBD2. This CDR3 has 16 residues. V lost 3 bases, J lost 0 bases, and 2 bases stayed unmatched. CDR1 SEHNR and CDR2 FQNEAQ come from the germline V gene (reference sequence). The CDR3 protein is CASSLLAGGSTDTQYF. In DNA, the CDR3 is TGTGCCAGCAGCTTGCTAGCGGGGGGTAGCACAGATACGCAGTATTTT.

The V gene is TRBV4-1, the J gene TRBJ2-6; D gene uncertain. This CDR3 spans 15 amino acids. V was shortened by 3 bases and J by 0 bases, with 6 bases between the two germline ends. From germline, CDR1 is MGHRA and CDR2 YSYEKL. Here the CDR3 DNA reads TGCGCCAGCAGCCAGGCGCTCTCTGGGGCCAACGTCCTGACTTTC. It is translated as CASSQALSGANVLTF.

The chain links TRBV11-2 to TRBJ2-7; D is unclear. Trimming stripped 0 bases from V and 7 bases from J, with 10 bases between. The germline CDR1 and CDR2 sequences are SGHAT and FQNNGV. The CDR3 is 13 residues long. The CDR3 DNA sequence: TGTGCCAGCAGCTTAGAACAGACCTTGGAGCAGTACTTC. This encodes CASSLEQTLEQYF.

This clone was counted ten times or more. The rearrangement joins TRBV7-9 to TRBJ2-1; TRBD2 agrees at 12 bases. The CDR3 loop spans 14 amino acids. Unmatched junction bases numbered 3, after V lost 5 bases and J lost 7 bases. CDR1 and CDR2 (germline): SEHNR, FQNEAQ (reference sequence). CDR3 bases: TGTGCCAGCAGCACAGGACTAGCGGGGAATGAGCAGTTCTTC. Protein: CASSTGLAGNEQFF.

The CDR3 protein is CASSMLGSGNTIYF. CDR3 in DNA: TGTGCCAGTAGTATGCTCGGCTCTGGAAACACCATATATTTT. This chain uses TRBV19 with TRBJ1-3; D call uncertain. The CDR3 runs 14 residues. The germline V gene encodes CDR1 LNHDA and CDR2 SQIVND (reference sequence). Trimming took off 3 bases at V and 0 bases at J, with 6 bases between the two ends. The full variable domain, rest sourced from reference TRBV19 and TRBJ1-3, is DGGITQSPKYLFRKEGQNVTLSCEQNLNHDAMYWYRQDPGQGLRLIYYSQIVNDFQKGDIAEGYSVSREKKESFPLTVTSAQKNPTAFYLCASSMLGSGNTIYFGEGSWLTVV.

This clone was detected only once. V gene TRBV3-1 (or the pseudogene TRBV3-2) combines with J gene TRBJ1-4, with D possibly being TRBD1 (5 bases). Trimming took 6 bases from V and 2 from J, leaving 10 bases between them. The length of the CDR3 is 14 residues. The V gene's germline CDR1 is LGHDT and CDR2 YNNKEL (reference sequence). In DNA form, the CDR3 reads TGTGCCAGCAGACCGACAGAGACTAATGAAAAACTGTTTTTT. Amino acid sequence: CASRPTETNEKLFF.

The CDR3 DNA reads as TGTGCCAGCAGCCCCTCTACCTCCGGGGCCTACGAGCAGTACTTC. Amino acids: CASSPSTSGAYEQYF. This chain links TRBV7-9 with TRBJ2-7; maybe TRBD2 (5 bases). From germline, CDR1 is SEHNR and CDR2 FQNEAQ (reference sequence). The germline V and J ends were trimmed by 5 bases and 2 bases, with 16 bases remaining between them. The CDR3 has 15 residues.

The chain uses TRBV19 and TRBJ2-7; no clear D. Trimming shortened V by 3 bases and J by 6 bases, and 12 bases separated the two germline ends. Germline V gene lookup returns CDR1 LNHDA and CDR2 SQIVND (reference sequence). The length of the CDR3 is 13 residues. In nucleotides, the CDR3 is TGTGCCAGTAGTATTCAGTCCCTCGGCGAGCAGTACTTC. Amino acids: CASSIQSLGEQYF.

CDR3 loop: CASSIPSRQGSNQPQHF. CDR3 DNA: TGTGCCAGTAGTATACCGAGTCGGCAGGGCAGCAATCAGCCCCAGCATTTT. The chain joins TRBV19 to TRBJ1-5; D might be TRBD1 (5 bases). CDR3 length: 17 residues. CDR1 LNHDA and CDR2 SQIVND come from the germline V gene (reference sequence). V dropped 2 bases and J dropped 1 base, with 15 bases sitting between them. Looking up the rest from reference TRBV19 and TRBJ1-5 gives the full variable domain: DGGITQSPKYLFRKEGQNVTLSCEQNLNHDAMYWYRQDPGQGLRLIYYSQIVNDFQKGDIAEGYSVSREKKESFPLTVTSAQKNPTAFYLCASSIPSRQGSNQPQHFGDGTRLSIL.

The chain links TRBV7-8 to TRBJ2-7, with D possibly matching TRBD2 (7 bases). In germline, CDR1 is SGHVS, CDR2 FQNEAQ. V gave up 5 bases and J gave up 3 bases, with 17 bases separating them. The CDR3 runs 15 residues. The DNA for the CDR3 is TGTGCCAGCAGCGGAGGGGGGGGCCGCTACTACGAGCAGTACTTC. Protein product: CASSGGGGRYYEQYF.

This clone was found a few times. This CDR3 reads CASSLGQENSPLHF. As DNA, the CDR3 is TGTGCCAGCAGCCTGGGACAGGAGAATTCACCCCTCCACTTT. J is TRBJ1-6 and V is TRBV4-2; TRBD1 agrees at 8 bases. J gave up 7 bases and V 4 bases, and 3 bases lay outside the gene matches. Germline lookup yields CDR1 LGHNA and CDR2 YNFKEQ. The CDR3 is made up of 14 amino acids.

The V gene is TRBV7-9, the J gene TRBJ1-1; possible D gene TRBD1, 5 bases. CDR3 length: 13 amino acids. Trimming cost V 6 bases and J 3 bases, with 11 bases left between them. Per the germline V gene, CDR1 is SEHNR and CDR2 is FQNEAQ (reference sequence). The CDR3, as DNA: TGTGCCAGCAGAGGAGGGGAGGACACTGAAGCTTTCTTT. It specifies CASRGGEDTEAFF.

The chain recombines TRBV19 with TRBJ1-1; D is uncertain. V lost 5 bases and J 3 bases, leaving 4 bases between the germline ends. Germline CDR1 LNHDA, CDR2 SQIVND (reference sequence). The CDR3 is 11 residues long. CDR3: CASSGDTEAFF. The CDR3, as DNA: TGTGCCAGTAGTGGGGACACTGAAGCTTTCTTT.

The CDR3 reads CASSPGVGELFF. The CDR3 nucleotides are TGTGCCAGCAGCCCCGGGGTCGGGGAGCTGTTTTTT. The V gene is TRBV12-3 or TRBV12-4, the J gene TRBJ2-2, with D possibly TRBD2 on 5 matching bases. V was trimmed by 6 bases and J by 7 bases, leaving 9 bases between them. This CDR3 region has 12 residues.

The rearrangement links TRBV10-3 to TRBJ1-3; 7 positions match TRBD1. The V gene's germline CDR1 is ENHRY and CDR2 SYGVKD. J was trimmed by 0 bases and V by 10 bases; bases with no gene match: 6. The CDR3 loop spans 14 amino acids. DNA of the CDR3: TGTGCCACCAGGGACAGCACCTCTGGAAACACCATATATTTT. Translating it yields CATRDSTSGNTIYF.

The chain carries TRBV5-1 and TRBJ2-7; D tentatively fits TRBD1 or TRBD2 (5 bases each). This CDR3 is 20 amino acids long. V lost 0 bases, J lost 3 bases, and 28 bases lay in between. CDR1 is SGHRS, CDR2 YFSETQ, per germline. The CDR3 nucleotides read TGCGCCAGCAGCTTGGGGGACGGAGTCCTGATAACTGGAGGACGCTACGAGCAGTACTTC. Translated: CASSLGDGVLITGGRYEQYF.

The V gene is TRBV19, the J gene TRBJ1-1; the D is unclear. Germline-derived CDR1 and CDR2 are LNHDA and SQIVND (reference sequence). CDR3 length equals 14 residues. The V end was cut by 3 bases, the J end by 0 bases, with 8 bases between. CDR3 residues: CASSMRELNTEAFF. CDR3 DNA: TGTGCCAGTAGTATGAGGGAGTTGAACACTGAAGCTTTCTTT. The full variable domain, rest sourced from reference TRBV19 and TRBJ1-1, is DGGITQSPKYLFRKEGQNVTLSCEQNLNHDAMYWYRQDPGQGLRLIYYSQIVNDFQKGDIAEGYSVSREKKESFPLTVTSAQKNPTAFYLCASSMRELNTEAFFGQGTRLTVV.

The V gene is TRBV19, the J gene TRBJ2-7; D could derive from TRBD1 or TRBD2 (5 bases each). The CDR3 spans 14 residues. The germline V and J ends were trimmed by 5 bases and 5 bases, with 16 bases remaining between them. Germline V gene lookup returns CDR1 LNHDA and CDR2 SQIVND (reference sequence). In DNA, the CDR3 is TGTGCCAGTAGTTCCCGGGGCAGGGCCCACGAGCAGTACTTC. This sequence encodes CASSSRGRAHEQYF.